Presented here are 8 T cell receptor beta chains from one specimen sequenced in a study of T cell responses to AZD1222 COVID-19 vaccine. Libraries were prepared by immunoSEQ multiplex PCR; TCRdb keeps only in-frame clonotypes and omits some of them. The sample gives 120,000 or so clones, 80% to 90% of which show up once; less than 2% is in the top ten. The input for sequencing was peripheral blood, taken on day 0 of AZD1222 vaccination. These receptors came from an adult in good health.

This sequence joins TRBV28 and TRBJ2-7; 10 nucleotides agree with TRBD1. CDR3 length: 15 amino acids. Germline CDR1 MDHEN, CDR2 SYDVKM. The V and J ends lost 4 bases and 7 bases, in that order; junction bases with no gene match: 10. CDR3 amino acids: CASSSHKTGGTEQYF. The CDR3 nucleotides are TGTGCCAGCAGTTCCCACAAGACAGGGGGCACGGAGCAGTACTTC.

The rearrangement uses TRBV5-6 and TRBJ2-3; the D gene is possibly TRBD2 (5 bases). Germline V gives CDR1 SGHDT, CDR2 YYEEEE. This CDR3 contains 14 residues. The V end lost 4 bases, the J end lost 7 bases, and 16 bases lay between the germline ends. DNA of the CDR3: TGTGCCAGCAGCGTCTCGGCGGGTCTCCATACGCAGTATTTT. Its protein product is CASSVSAGLHTQYF.

The V gene is TRBV10-3, the J gene TRBJ1-2; D is uncertain. The length of the CDR3 is 11 residues. The V and J ends lost 0 bases and 5 bases respectively, with 1 base between them. Per the germline V gene, CDR1 is ENHRY and CDR2 is SYGVKD. The CDR3 nucleotides read TGTGCCATCAGTGAGTCATATGGCTACACCTTC. It is translated as CAISESYGYTF.

J is TRBJ2-7 and V is TRBV10-3; the match to TRBD1 covers 10 bases. The length of the CDR3 is 17 residues. Germline V CDR1 and CDR2: ENHRY, SYGVKD. V trimming: 10 bases; J trimming: 2 bases; junction bases outside the gene matches: 17. The CDR3 spells CATSGQGLAGGAYEQYF. CDR3 DNA: TGTGCCACCTCGGGACAGGGGTTGGCCGGAGGAGCCTACGAGCAGTACTTC.

V usage is TRBV28 and J usage is TRBJ1-5, with D uncertain. Deletions cut 2 bases from V and 5 bases from J, with 10 bases between. The CDR3 loop spans 14 amino acids. CDR1 is MDHEN and CDR2 is SYDVKM in the germline V gene. Here the CDR3 reads CASSLAVRYQPQHF. CDR3 coding DNA: TGTGCCAGCAGTTTAGCAGTTCGGTATCAGCCCCAGCATTTT.

This clone was recorded once. The rearrangement links TRBV7-6 to TRBJ1-1; D is ambiguous. The germline V and J ends were trimmed by 1 base and 2 bases, with 11 bases remaining between them. Looked up from germline, CDR1 is SGHVS and CDR2 is FNYEAQ. The CDR3 totals 15 residues. CDR3: CASSLGSGTNTEAFF. In DNA, the CDR3 is TGTGCCAGCAGCTTAGGAAGCGGCACTAACACTGAAGCTTTCTTT.

V gene TRBV12-5 combines with J gene TRBJ1-1; D gene unclear. The CDR3 covers 15 residues. Germline V gene lookup returns CDR1 LGHNT and CDR2 FRNRAP. V lost 2 bases, J lost 3 bases, and 13 bases lay in between. The CDR3 loop is CASGLRDGRDTEAFF. For the CDR3, the DNA is TGTGCTAGTGGTTTGAGAGATGGTCGGGACACTGAAGCTTTCTTT.

This chain links TRBV29-1 with TRBJ2-5, with TRBD2 matching 10 bases. This CDR3 is built from 14 residues. The ends lost 0 bases at V and 5 bases at J; junction bases unmatched: 3. Germline lookup yields CDR1 SQVTM and CDR2 ANQGSEA. In DNA form, the CDR3 reads TGCAGCGTTGAAGAAGCGGGAGGGCCGGAGACCCAGTACTTC. It is translated as CSVEEAGGPETQYF.